This T cell receptor beta chain was sequenced for a study of T-cell memory formation after mild COVID-19. 5'RACE primed at constant segments yielded TCR alpha and TCR beta cDNA libraries bearing sample barcodes and UMIs. One entry per CDR3 protein results from TCRdb running MiXCR on the 5' RACE reads. Here the sample spans 350,000 to 500,000 distinct CDR3 sequences, 23% being singletons. Concerning this clonotype itself: What it binds is unknown.

Germline lookup yields CDR1 SGHKS and CDR2 YYEKEE (reference sequence). This CDR3 has 14 amino acids. V lost 0 bases and J 5 bases, leaving 12 bases between the germline ends. Study-wide findings and caveats: Mainly CM and EM harbored the contracting CD4+ clones; mainly EMRA harbored the CD8+ ones.

The TCR originated in an adult woman who had mild COVID-19 (a few samples of this study predate the infection). Cell type and time point are not known. This sequence joins TRBV5-5 and TRBJ2-7; tentatively, D is TRBD1 (5 bases). Sequences were obtained from PBMCs or a T cell subset sorted from them (not recorded which). The CDR3 nucleotides are TGTGCCAGCAGCTTGGACCCAGGGCGCAACGAGCAGTACTTC. This translates into CASSLDPGRNEQYF.